The clone carrying this TCR beta chain came up many times. As yet, its antigen is unknown. This specimen comes from a study of identical twins. Study results and caveats: Abundant beta clonotypes from cord blood had fewer insertions, unlike memory repertoires, which showed none. The conclusions drew on cross-sectional statistical analysis instead of tracking the same donors. Monozygotic twins shared more out-of-frame TCR alpha than recombination models predicted.

Germline V CDR1 and CDR2: KGHDR, SFDVKD. V lost 7 bases, J lost 4 bases, and 5 bases stayed unmatched. This CDR3 has 15 residues. Template switching added a universal primer site, and cDNA bore unique molecular identifiers. MiXCR, run by TCRdb on the 5' RACE reads, gives a single entry per CDR3 protein. This table has about 150,000 distinct CDR3 sequences, roughly 3.5% appearing once. This rearrangement joins TRBV24-1 to TRBJ2-1, with 11 bases that match TRBD1. What was sequenced was memory T cells sorted from blood. This clonotype was obtained from a man aged 18 to 35 in good health. CDR3 bases: TGTGCCACCAGACCCGGGACAGGGGGTTACAATGAGCAGTTCTTC. Encoded protein: CATRPGTGGYNEQFF.